Listed below are T cell receptor beta chains from one sample, sequenced in a study of blood T cells in healthy people across ages. MiXCR, run by TCRdb on the 5' RACE reads, gives a single entry per CDR3 protein. This table has about 900,000 distinct CDR3 sequences, less than 80% appearing once. Sequencing was carried out using blood. The receptors were sampled from a man aged 25-45 years in good health. CDR3s include the opening cysteine and the closing phenylalanine or tryptophan. D genes are given only for firm matches. Size is omitted from some rows. Given values are once, few, many or a class for expanded clones.

v_gene: TRBV7-2; j_gene: TRBJ2-7; abundance: NA; d_gene: NA; CDR3aa: CASSLVTGSSYEQYF; CDR3nt: TGTGCCAGCAGCTTAGTTACAGGAAGCTCCTACGAGCAGTACTTC
v_gene: TRBV7-3; j_gene: TRBJ2-5; abundance: NA; d_gene: TRBD2; CDR3aa: CASSRTSGRWETQYF; CDR3nt: TGTGCCAGCAGTCGGACTAGCGGCCGATGGGAGACCCAGTACTTC
v_gene: TRBV30; j_gene: TRBJ2-7; abundance: NA; d_gene: NA; CDR3aa: CAWMMGPYEQYF; CDR3nt: TGTGCCTGGATGATGGGTCCCTACGAGCAGTACTTC
v_gene: TRBV6-5; j_gene: TRBJ1-6; abundance: NA; d_gene: NA; CDR3aa: CASRNYRGQNSPLHF; CDR3nt: TGTGCCAGCAGAAACTACCGGGGCCAGAATTCACCCCTCCACTTT
v_gene: TRBV6-2/TRBV6-3; j_gene: TRBJ1-1; abundance: NA; d_gene: NA; CDR3aa: CASSPQGPNTEAFF; CDR3nt: TGTGCCAGCAGCCCCCAGGGCCCGAACACTGAAGCTTTCTTT
v_gene: TRBV6-7; j_gene: TRBJ2-7; abundance: NA; d_gene: NA; CDR3aa: CASKARDYEQYF; CDR3nt: TGTGCCAGCAAGGCCAGAGACTACGAGCAGTACTTC
v_gene: TRBV6-6; j_gene: TRBJ1-4; abundance: NA; d_gene: NA; CDR3aa: CASRPLGGAANEKLFF; CDR3nt: TGTGCCAGCAGGCCCCTAGGGGGGGCCGCTAATGAAAAACTGTTTTTT
v_gene: TRBV27; j_gene: TRBJ2-6; abundance: NA; d_gene: NA; CDR3aa: CASSKNSGANVLTF; CDR3nt: TGTGCCAGCAGCAAAAACTCTGGGGCCAACGTCCTGACTTTC
v_gene: TRBV18; j_gene: TRBJ1-1; abundance: few; d_gene: NA; CDR3aa: CASSPELRAEAFF; CDR3nt: TGTGCCAGCTCACCGGAGCTTAGGGCTGAAGCTTTCTTT
v_gene: TRBV4-2; j_gene: TRBJ1-4; abundance: NA; d_gene: NA; CDR3aa: CASSGGTPNEKLFF; CDR3nt: TGTGCCAGCAGCGGAGGGACCCCTAATGAAAAACTGTTTTTT
v_gene: TRBV20-1; j_gene: TRBJ2-3; abundance: NA; d_gene: TRBD2; CDR3aa: CSAPRAGGPADTQYF; CDR3nt: TGCAGTGCCCCGCGGGCGGGGGGGCCAGCAGATACGCAGTATTTT
v_gene: TRBV7-8; j_gene: TRBJ2-1; abundance: NA; d_gene: TRBD2; CDR3aa: CASSLYGGNYNEQFF; CDR3nt: TGTGCCAGCAGCTTATACGGGGGGAACTACAATGAGCAGTTCTTC
v_gene: TRBV20-1; j_gene: TRBJ1-2; abundance: few; d_gene: TRBD1; CDR3aa: CSARGQGDYGYTF; CDR3nt: TGCAGTGCTAGAGGACAGGGGGACTATGGCTACACCTTC
v_gene: TRBV24-1; j_gene: TRBJ2-1; abundance: many; d_gene: TRBD1; CDR3aa: CATGSGGPYNEQFF; CDR3nt: TGTGCCACCGGTTCAGGGGGCCCCTACAATGAGCAGTTCTTC
v_gene: TRBV9; j_gene: TRBJ2-3; abundance: NA; d_gene: NA; CDR3aa: CASIQGKDTQYF; CDR3nt: TGTGCCAGCATACAGGGAAAGGATACGCAGTATTTT
v_gene: TRBV6-6; j_gene: TRBJ2-1; abundance: few; d_gene: NA; CDR3aa: CASSYSRSNEQFF; CDR3nt: TGTGCCAGCAGTTACTCGAGGAGTAATGAGCAGTTCTTC
v_gene: TRBV20-1; j_gene: TRBJ1-6; abundance: NA; d_gene: NA; CDR3aa: CSASPGPDNSPLHF; CDR3nt: TGCAGTGCTAGTCCGGGACCGGATAATTCACCCCTCCACTTT
v_gene: TRBV29-1; j_gene: TRBJ2-7; abundance: NA; d_gene: NA; CDR3aa: CSVEDSLNYEQYF; CDR3nt: TGCAGCGTTGAAGACAGTTTGAATTACGAGCAGTACTTC
v_gene: TRBV6-5; j_gene: TRBJ1-4; abundance: NA; d_gene: NA; CDR3aa: CASSQRPPLNEKLFF; CDR3nt: TGTGCCAGCAGTCAGCGGCCACCGCTTAATGAAAAACTGTTTTTT
v_gene: TRBV10-3; j_gene: TRBJ2-1; abundance: few; d_gene: TRBD1; CDR3aa: CAISESYVDRAYNEQFF; CDR3nt: TGTGCCATCAGTGAGTCGTATGTGGACAGGGCCTACAATGAGCAGTTCTTC
v_gene: TRBV6-5; j_gene: TRBJ2-7; abundance: NA; d_gene: NA; CDR3aa: CASSYLAASSYEQYF; CDR3nt: TGTGCCAGCAGTTACTTGGCGGCGAGCTCCTACGAGCAGTACTTC
v_gene: TRBV27; j_gene: TRBJ2-7; abundance: NA; d_gene: NA; CDR3aa: CASSETTLLAEQYF; CDR3nt: TGTGCCAGCAGCGAGACAACTCTCCTGGCCGAGCAGTACTTC
v_gene: TRBV7-8; j_gene: TRBJ2-5; abundance: few; d_gene: NA; CDR3aa: CASTRGSREETQYF; CDR3nt: TGTGCCAGCACTCGTGGGTCCCGGGAAGAGACCCAGTACTTC
v_gene: TRBV5-1; j_gene: TRBJ2-5; abundance: NA; d_gene: TRBD2; CDR3aa: CASSLKAGGETQYF; CDR3nt: TGCGCCAGCAGCTTGAAAGCGGGGGGTGAGACCCAGTACTTC
v_gene: TRBV7-3; j_gene: TRBJ2-3; abundance: NA; d_gene: TRBD2; CDR3aa: CASSPVGGGTDTQYF; CDR3nt: TGTGCCAGCAGCCCCGTGGGGGGGGGCACAGATACGCAGTATTTT
v_gene: TRBV20-1; j_gene: TRBJ1-2; abundance: NA; d_gene: NA; CDR3aa: CSAPWGWGYTF; CDR3nt: TGCAGTGCCCCGTGGGGTTGGGGCTACACCTTC
v_gene: TRBV29-1; j_gene: TRBJ2-7; abundance: few; d_gene: TRBD1; CDR3aa: CSVEGAGGASYEQYF; CDR3nt: TGCAGCGTTGAAGGGGCAGGGGGCGCGTCCTACGAGCAGTACTTC
v_gene: TRBV3-1; j_gene: TRBJ2-1; abundance: NA; d_gene: TRBD2; CDR3aa: CASSPYAGAYNEQFF; CDR3nt: TGTGCCAGCAGCCCCTATGCGGGGGCCTACAATGAGCAGTTCTTC
v_gene: TRBV4-3; j_gene: TRBJ2-5; abundance: NA; d_gene: NA; CDR3aa: CASSHQSQGLEETQYF; CDR3nt: TGCGCCAGCAGCCACCAAAGCCAAGGTCTGGAGGAGACCCAGTACTTC
v_gene: TRBV19; j_gene: TRBJ2-1; abundance: NA; d_gene: TRBD2; CDR3aa: CASSIRLADNEQFF; CDR3nt: TGTGCCAGTAGTATAAGACTAGCGGACAATGAGCAGTTCTTC
v_gene: TRBV7-2; j_gene: TRBJ2-7; abundance: NA; d_gene: NA; CDR3aa: CASSSFQGKAYEQYF; CDR3nt: TGTGCCAGCAGCTCCTTTCAGGGGAAGGCCTACGAGCAGTACTTC
v_gene: TRBV28; j_gene: TRBJ2-2; abundance: NA; d_gene: NA; CDR3aa: CASSLGANTGELFF; CDR3nt: TGTGCCAGCAGTCTCGGGGCGAACACCGGGGAGCTGTTTTTT
v_gene: TRBV6-1; j_gene: TRBJ2-7; abundance: NA; d_gene: TRBD1; CDR3aa: CASSGTGLSYEQYF; CDR3nt: TGTGCCAGCAGTGGGACAGGCCTCTCCTACGAGCAGTACTTC
v_gene: TRBV3-1; j_gene: TRBJ2-7; abundance: NA; d_gene: NA; CDR3aa: CASSSGGTETYEQYF; CDR3nt: TGTGCCAGCAGCTCTGGGGGGACAGAGACCTACGAGCAGTACTTC
v_gene: TRBV6-5; j_gene: TRBJ2-1; abundance: NA; d_gene: NA; CDR3aa: CASSYGDFINNEQFF; CDR3nt: TGTGCCAGCAGTTACGGGGACTTTATAAACAATGAGCAGTTCTTC
v_gene: TRBV6-1; j_gene: TRBJ2-1; abundance: NA; d_gene: NA; CDR3aa: CASSEPRNNEQFF; CDR3nt: TGTGCCAGCAGCGAGCCCCGAAACAATGAGCAGTTCTTC
v_gene: TRBV12-3/TRBV12-4; j_gene: TRBJ1-2; abundance: NA; d_gene: NA; CDR3aa: CASSLPRETNYGYTF; CDR3nt: TGTGCCAGCAGTTTACCGCGTGAGACTAACTATGGCTACACCTTC
v_gene: TRBV4-3; j_gene: TRBJ1-2; abundance: NA; d_gene: NA; CDR3aa: CASSQSTDSYGYTF; CDR3nt: TGCGCCAGCAGCCAATCGACGGACAGCTATGGCTACACCTTC
v_gene: TRBV20-1; j_gene: TRBJ2-4; abundance: few; d_gene: NA; CDR3aa: CSASPVEGSAKNIQYF; CDR3nt: TGCAGCGCTTCCCCGGTGGAGGGGTCGGCCAAAAACATTCAGTACTTC
v_gene: TRBV28; j_gene: TRBJ2-7; abundance: NA; d_gene: NA; CDR3aa: CASITGPPSGGYEQYF; CDR3nt: TGTGCCAGCATCACCGGGCCGCCGTCAGGCGGCTACGAGCAGTACTTC
v_gene: TRBV7-9; j_gene: TRBJ2-7; abundance: NA; d_gene: TRBD1; CDR3aa: CASSSPKQPGQAYEQYF; CDR3nt: TGTGCCAGCAGCTCTCCGAAACAACCGGGACAGGCCTACGAGCAGTACTTC
v_gene: TRBV18; j_gene: TRBJ1-6; abundance: NA; d_gene: NA; CDR3aa: CATRRAENSPLHF; CDR3nt: TGTGCCACCCGACGGGCAGAAAATTCACCCCTCCACTTT
v_gene: TRBV6-5; j_gene: TRBJ2-1; abundance: NA; d_gene: NA; CDR3aa: CASRFGGGDEQFF; CDR3nt: TGTGCCAGCCGCTTCGGGGGTGGGGATGAGCAGTTCTTC
v_gene: TRBV10-3; j_gene: TRBJ2-2; abundance: few; d_gene: NA; CDR3aa: CAISEPGGLTNTGELFF; CDR3nt: TGTGCCATCAGTGAGCCAGGGGGACTTACGAACACCGGGGAGCTGTTTTTT
v_gene: TRBV3-1; j_gene: TRBJ1-2; abundance: NA; d_gene: NA; CDR3aa: CASGDGASNYGYTF; CDR3nt: TGTGCCAGCGGCGACGGAGCCTCTAACTATGGCTACACCTTC
v_gene: TRBV9; j_gene: TRBJ1-2; abundance: NA; d_gene: TRBD1; CDR3aa: CASSQGTGGLGYGYTF; CDR3nt: TGTGCCAGCAGCCAAGGGACAGGGGGCTTGGGGTATGGCTACACCTTC
v_gene: TRBV10-3; j_gene: TRBJ1-6; abundance: few; d_gene: TRBD1; CDR3aa: CAISENLDRGNSPLHF; CDR3nt: TGTGCCATCAGTGAGAATCTGGACAGGGGTAATTCACCCCTCCACTTT
v_gene: TRBV7-2; j_gene: TRBJ2-5; abundance: NA; d_gene: NA; CDR3aa: CASSPRGRVTYETQYF; CDR3nt: TGTGCCAGCAGCCCGCGAGGTCGAGTCACTTATGAGACCCAGTACTTC
v_gene: TRBV2; j_gene: TRBJ1-5; abundance: NA; d_gene: NA; CDR3aa: CASSPRGAGHSNQPQHF; CDR3nt: TGTGCCAGCAGTCCCCGGGGGGCCGGCCATAGCAATCAGCCCCAGCATTTT